Listed below are T cell receptor beta chains from one sample, sequenced in a study of cytomegalovirus exposure and HLA in healthy donors. Data came from immunoSEQ multiplex PCR; TCRdb stores just in-frame clones and leaves some out. The data show more than 80,000 clones, around 80% seen once. The sequenced sample consisted of PBMCs. Receptor source: a man aged 35-49 years in good health and CMV-seronegative. The CDR3 runs from the conserved cysteine through the conserved F or W. D genes are given only for firm matches. Size tells how often a clone was seen (once, few, many) or the class of an expanded clone, and some rows leave it out.

j_call: TRBJ2-3
d_call: TRBD1
clone_size: .
v_call: TRBV6-1
cdr3_aa: CASSEYGTGGGDTQYF
cdr3_nt: TGTGCCAGCAGTGAATATGGGACAGGGGGTGGAGATACGCAGTATTTT

j_call: TRBJ2-5
d_call: .
clone_size: .
v_call: TRBV28
cdr3_aa: CASMRRDSGTQYF
cdr3_nt: TGTGCCAGCATGAGGAGGGACTCAGGGACCCAGTACTTC

j_call: TRBJ1-1
d_call: .
clone_size: .
v_call: TRBV11-2
cdr3_aa: CASSLYAPGVGTEAFF
cdr3_nt: TGTGCCAGCAGCTTATACGCTCCAGGGGTAGGAACTGAAGCTTTCTTT

j_call: TRBJ2-5
d_call: TRBD2
clone_size: .
v_call: TRBV28
cdr3_aa: CASSLGLAGGFQETQYF
cdr3_nt: TGTGCCAGCAGTTTAGGTCTAGCGGGGGGCTTTCAAGAGACCCAGTACTTC

j_call: TRBJ1-2
d_call: .
clone_size: once
v_call: TRBV7-2
cdr3_aa: CASGREGVYGYTF
cdr3_nt: TGTGCCAGCGGGAGGGAGGGGGTATACGGCTACACCTTC

j_call: TRBJ1-4
d_call: .
clone_size: .
v_call: TRBV19
cdr3_aa: CASQRHLNEKLFF
cdr3_nt: TGTGCCAGTCAGAGACACCTTAATGAAAAACTGTTTTTT

j_call: TRBJ2-2
d_call: TRBD1
clone_size: .
v_call: TRBV25-1
cdr3_aa: CASSREGALSGELFF
cdr3_nt: TGTGCCAGCAGTAGAGAGGGGGCATTATCCGGGGAGCTGTTTTTT

j_call: TRBJ1-4
d_call: TRBD1
clone_size: .
v_call: TRBV5-1
cdr3_aa: CASSWGQARANEKLFF
cdr3_nt: TGCGCCAGCAGCTGGGGACAGGCGAGGGCGAATGAAAAACTGTTTTTT

j_call: TRBJ1-2
d_call: .
clone_size: .
v_call: TRBV2
cdr3_aa: CASSAGDFNYGYTF
cdr3_nt: TGTGCCAGCAGTGCAGGGGATTTTAACTATGGCTACACCTTC

j_call: TRBJ2-5
d_call: .
clone_size: .
v_call: TRBV5-4
cdr3_aa: CASSFKGVETQYF
cdr3_nt: TGTGCCAGCAGCTTCAAGGGAGTAGAGACCCAGTACTTC

j_call: TRBJ2-1
d_call: .
clone_size: .
v_call: TRBV2
cdr3_aa: CASNRKSSYNEQFF
cdr3_nt: TGTGCCAGCAACAGGAAGAGCTCCTACAATGAGCAGTTCTTC

j_call: TRBJ2-1
d_call: TRBD2
clone_size: .
v_call: TRBV4-1
cdr3_aa: CASSLRTSSDEQFF
cdr3_nt: TGCGCCAGCAGCCTCAGGACTAGCAGCGATGAGCAGTTCTTC

j_call: TRBJ2-1
d_call: TRBD2
clone_size: few
v_call: TRBV7-9
cdr3_aa: CASSLSYRTSAYNEQFF
cdr3_nt: TGTGCCAGCAGCTTAAGCTATCGGACTAGCGCCTACAATGAGCAGTTCTTC

j_call: TRBJ2-4
d_call: TRBD1
clone_size: .
v_call: TRBV5-1
cdr3_aa: CASREFLQGNIQYF
cdr3_nt: TGCGCCAGCAGAGAGTTCTTACAGGGGAACATTCAGTACTTC

j_call: TRBJ2-2
d_call: .
clone_size: .
v_call: TRBV5-1
cdr3_aa: CASRVRQGNTGELFF
cdr3_nt: TGCGCCAGCAGGGTTCGCCAGGGTAACACCGGGGAGCTGTTTTTT

j_call: TRBJ1-5
d_call: .
clone_size: .
v_call: TRBV6-5
cdr3_aa: CASSSIRDFNQPQHF
cdr3_nt: TGTGCCAGCAGTTCGATCCGGGACTTCAATCAGCCCCAGCATTTT

j_call: TRBJ2-7
d_call: TRBD1
clone_size: .
v_call: TRBV10-3
cdr3_aa: CAISPTGAYEQYF
cdr3_nt: TGTGCCATCAGTCCTACAGGGGCCTACGAGCAGTACTTC

j_call: TRBJ2-7
d_call: TRBD1
clone_size: .
v_call: TRBV6-5
cdr3_aa: CASSFPDRRTSYEQYF
cdr3_nt: TGTGCCAGCAGTTTCCCGGACAGGCGAACCTCCTACGAGCAGTACTTC

j_call: TRBJ2-6
d_call: TRBD1
clone_size: .
v_call: TRBV29-1
cdr3_aa: CSVTTGGSGANVLTF
cdr3_nt: TGCAGCGTCACGACAGGGGGATCTGGGGCCAACGTCCTGACTTTC

j_call: TRBJ2-1
d_call: .
clone_size: once
v_call: TRBV19
cdr3_aa: CASSMGAGLYNEQFF
cdr3_nt: TGTGCCAGTAGTATGGGGGCAGGCCTGTACAATGAGCAGTTCTTC

j_call: TRBJ1-1
d_call: TRBD1
clone_size: .
v_call: TRBV27
cdr3_aa: CASSQQGVETEAFF
cdr3_nt: TGTGCCAGCAGTCAGCAGGGGGTAGAAACTGAAGCTTTCTTT

j_call: TRBJ1-6
d_call: .
clone_size: .
v_call: TRBV5-8
cdr3_aa: CASSLTGASYNSPLHF
cdr3_nt: TGTGCCAGCAGCTTGACTGGGGCCTCCTATAATTCACCCCTCCACTTT

j_call: TRBJ1-2
d_call: .
clone_size: few
v_call: TRBV5-1
cdr3_aa: CASSLGSGINRGYTF
cdr3_nt: TGCGCCAGCAGCTTGGGTTCAGGAATTAACCGTGGCTACACCTTC

j_call: TRBJ2-1
d_call: .
clone_size: .
v_call: TRBV7-2
cdr3_aa: CASSGGGQVRNEQFF
cdr3_nt: TGTGCCAGCAGCGGGGGGGGACAGGTTCGTAATGAGCAGTTCTTC

j_call: TRBJ1-3
d_call: TRBD1
clone_size: .
v_call: TRBV19
cdr3_aa: CASSMFWPTGGGHSGNTIYF
cdr3_nt: TGTGCCAGTAGTATGTTCTGGCCCACAGGGGGAGGCCACTCTGGAAACACCATATATTTT

j_call: TRBJ2-7
d_call: .
clone_size: .
v_call: TRBV6-1
cdr3_aa: CASSEYGVFSYEQYF
cdr3_nt: TGTGCCAGCAGTGAATACGGGGTATTCTCCTACGAGCAGTACTTC

j_call: TRBJ2-3
d_call: TRBD2
clone_size: .
v_call: TRBV9
cdr3_aa: CASSIRGASGGPGTDTQYF
cdr3_nt: TGTGCCAGCAGCATCCGGGGGGCTAGCGGGGGGCCAGGCACAGATACGCAGTATTTT

j_call: TRBJ2-5
d_call: .
clone_size: once
v_call: TRBV19
cdr3_aa: CASSIEDRYQETQYF
cdr3_nt: TGTGCCAGTAGTATCGAGGACAGATACCAAGAGACCCAGTACTTC

j_call: TRBJ1-3
d_call: TRBD1
clone_size: once
v_call: TRBV29-1
cdr3_aa: CSVEKVTGPGNTIYF
cdr3_nt: TGCAGCGTTGAAAAAGTGACAGGGCCCGGAAACACCATATATTTT

j_call: TRBJ1-5
d_call: .
clone_size: .
v_call: TRBV18
cdr3_aa: CASSQGPGNQPQHF
cdr3_nt: TGTGCCAGCTCACAGGGGCCGGGCAATCAGCCCCAGCATTTT

j_call: TRBJ1-1
d_call: .
clone_size: once
v_call: TRBV7-9
cdr3_aa: CASRAGEMNTEAFF
cdr3_nt: TGTGCCAGCAGGGCAGGGGAAATGAACACTGAAGCTTTCTTT

j_call: TRBJ2-7
d_call: .
clone_size: .
v_call: TRBV6-8
cdr3_aa: CASRARVSYEQYF
cdr3_nt: TGTGCCAGCAGAGCCAGGGTCTCCTACGAGCAGTACTTC

j_call: TRBJ2-2
d_call: TRBD2
clone_size: .
v_call: TRBV7-2
cdr3_aa: CASSLGLAGGNTGELFF
cdr3_nt: TGTGCCAGCAGCCTCGGACTAGCGGGGGGGAACACCGGGGAGCTGTTTTTT